This T cell receptor (delta chain) was retrieved from a study of γδ T cells in repeated Plasmodium falciparum infection. Each sorted gammadelta sample had TRG and TRD chains sequenced. TCRdb re-called the multiplex PCR reads through CATT. The data contain 93,000 or so delta-chain clones, approximately 0.96% of them singletons. This clone was observed a handful of times. The protein recorded in TCRdb matches a much larger clone and deviates from this DNA's translation at residue 11, suggesting a read error; the protein here is obtained by translating the DNA. The sample was gamma-delta T cells from blood. The TCR was taken from a pool of human donors (malaria-infected and uninfected, not separated).

The CDR3 sequence: CACDNLGDKTNKLIF. CDR3 bases: TGTGCCTGTGACAATCTGGGGGATAAGACCAATAAACTCATCTTT. The chain combines TRDV2 with TRDJ1, with 10 bases identical to TRDD3. Here the J gene was assigned by germline matching of the DNA, as TCRdb has none. Germline loops: CDR1 GEAIGNYY, CDR2 EKD. The CDR3 has 15 residues. V lost 2 bases to trimming and J lost 6 bases; unmatched junction nucleotides: 8.